This T cell receptor (beta chain) was obtained from a study of technical replicates of blood from a handful of donors. Profiled with immunoSEQ multiplex PCR; TCRdb holds only in-frame clones, not every one. Of around 79,000 clones listed, roughly 94% are singletons. The sample holds one count of this clone. V was clipped by 3 bases and J by 5 bases, with 13 bases between them. This CDR3 has 13 amino acids. CDR1 is GTSNPN and CDR2 is SVGIG in the germline V gene (reference sequence). The source of this sequence is a human donor in good health. V usage is TRBV30 and J usage is TRBJ2-5; a weak D match, TRBD2 (5 bases). The sample comprised T cells isolated from PBMCs. The CDR3 is CAWRTSGSETQYF. DNA for the CDR3: TGTGCCTGGAGAACGTCGGGGAGTGAGACCCAGTACTTC. Full variable domain (missing parts from reference TRBV30 and TRBJ2-5): SQTIHQWPATLVQPVGSPLSLECTVEGTSNPNLYWYRQAAGRGLQLLFYSVGIGQISSEVPQNLSASRPQDRQFILSSKKLLLSDSGFYLCAWRTSGSETQYFGPGTRLLVL.